The T cell receptor (beta chain) under discussion was sequenced for a study of cytomegalovirus exposure and HLA in healthy donors. The study ran its PCR with 60 Vbeta and 13 Jbeta primers. The assay was immunoSEQ multiplex PCR, and TCRdb's table has in-frame clones only and misses some. The top ten clones hold around 2.5% of a sample with around 30,000 clones, around 87% of them seen once. The study, taken as a whole, reports: In terms of immune exposure information, only CMV serostatus was available.

About this clone: Antigen unknown.

CDR3 length equals 16 residues. The germline V gene has CDR1 LNHNV and CDR2 YYDKDF (reference sequence). V was clipped by 1 base and J by 2 bases, with 12 bases between them. The source is a boy younger than 18 in good health and CMV-seronegative. V usage is TRBV15 and J usage is TRBJ2-1; D unclear. The sequenced material came from PBMCs. The CDR3 region is CATSRAESVPYNEQFF. The CDR3 region has the DNA TGTGCCACCAGCAGAGCGGAGAGCGTCCCCTACAATGAGCAGTTCTTC.